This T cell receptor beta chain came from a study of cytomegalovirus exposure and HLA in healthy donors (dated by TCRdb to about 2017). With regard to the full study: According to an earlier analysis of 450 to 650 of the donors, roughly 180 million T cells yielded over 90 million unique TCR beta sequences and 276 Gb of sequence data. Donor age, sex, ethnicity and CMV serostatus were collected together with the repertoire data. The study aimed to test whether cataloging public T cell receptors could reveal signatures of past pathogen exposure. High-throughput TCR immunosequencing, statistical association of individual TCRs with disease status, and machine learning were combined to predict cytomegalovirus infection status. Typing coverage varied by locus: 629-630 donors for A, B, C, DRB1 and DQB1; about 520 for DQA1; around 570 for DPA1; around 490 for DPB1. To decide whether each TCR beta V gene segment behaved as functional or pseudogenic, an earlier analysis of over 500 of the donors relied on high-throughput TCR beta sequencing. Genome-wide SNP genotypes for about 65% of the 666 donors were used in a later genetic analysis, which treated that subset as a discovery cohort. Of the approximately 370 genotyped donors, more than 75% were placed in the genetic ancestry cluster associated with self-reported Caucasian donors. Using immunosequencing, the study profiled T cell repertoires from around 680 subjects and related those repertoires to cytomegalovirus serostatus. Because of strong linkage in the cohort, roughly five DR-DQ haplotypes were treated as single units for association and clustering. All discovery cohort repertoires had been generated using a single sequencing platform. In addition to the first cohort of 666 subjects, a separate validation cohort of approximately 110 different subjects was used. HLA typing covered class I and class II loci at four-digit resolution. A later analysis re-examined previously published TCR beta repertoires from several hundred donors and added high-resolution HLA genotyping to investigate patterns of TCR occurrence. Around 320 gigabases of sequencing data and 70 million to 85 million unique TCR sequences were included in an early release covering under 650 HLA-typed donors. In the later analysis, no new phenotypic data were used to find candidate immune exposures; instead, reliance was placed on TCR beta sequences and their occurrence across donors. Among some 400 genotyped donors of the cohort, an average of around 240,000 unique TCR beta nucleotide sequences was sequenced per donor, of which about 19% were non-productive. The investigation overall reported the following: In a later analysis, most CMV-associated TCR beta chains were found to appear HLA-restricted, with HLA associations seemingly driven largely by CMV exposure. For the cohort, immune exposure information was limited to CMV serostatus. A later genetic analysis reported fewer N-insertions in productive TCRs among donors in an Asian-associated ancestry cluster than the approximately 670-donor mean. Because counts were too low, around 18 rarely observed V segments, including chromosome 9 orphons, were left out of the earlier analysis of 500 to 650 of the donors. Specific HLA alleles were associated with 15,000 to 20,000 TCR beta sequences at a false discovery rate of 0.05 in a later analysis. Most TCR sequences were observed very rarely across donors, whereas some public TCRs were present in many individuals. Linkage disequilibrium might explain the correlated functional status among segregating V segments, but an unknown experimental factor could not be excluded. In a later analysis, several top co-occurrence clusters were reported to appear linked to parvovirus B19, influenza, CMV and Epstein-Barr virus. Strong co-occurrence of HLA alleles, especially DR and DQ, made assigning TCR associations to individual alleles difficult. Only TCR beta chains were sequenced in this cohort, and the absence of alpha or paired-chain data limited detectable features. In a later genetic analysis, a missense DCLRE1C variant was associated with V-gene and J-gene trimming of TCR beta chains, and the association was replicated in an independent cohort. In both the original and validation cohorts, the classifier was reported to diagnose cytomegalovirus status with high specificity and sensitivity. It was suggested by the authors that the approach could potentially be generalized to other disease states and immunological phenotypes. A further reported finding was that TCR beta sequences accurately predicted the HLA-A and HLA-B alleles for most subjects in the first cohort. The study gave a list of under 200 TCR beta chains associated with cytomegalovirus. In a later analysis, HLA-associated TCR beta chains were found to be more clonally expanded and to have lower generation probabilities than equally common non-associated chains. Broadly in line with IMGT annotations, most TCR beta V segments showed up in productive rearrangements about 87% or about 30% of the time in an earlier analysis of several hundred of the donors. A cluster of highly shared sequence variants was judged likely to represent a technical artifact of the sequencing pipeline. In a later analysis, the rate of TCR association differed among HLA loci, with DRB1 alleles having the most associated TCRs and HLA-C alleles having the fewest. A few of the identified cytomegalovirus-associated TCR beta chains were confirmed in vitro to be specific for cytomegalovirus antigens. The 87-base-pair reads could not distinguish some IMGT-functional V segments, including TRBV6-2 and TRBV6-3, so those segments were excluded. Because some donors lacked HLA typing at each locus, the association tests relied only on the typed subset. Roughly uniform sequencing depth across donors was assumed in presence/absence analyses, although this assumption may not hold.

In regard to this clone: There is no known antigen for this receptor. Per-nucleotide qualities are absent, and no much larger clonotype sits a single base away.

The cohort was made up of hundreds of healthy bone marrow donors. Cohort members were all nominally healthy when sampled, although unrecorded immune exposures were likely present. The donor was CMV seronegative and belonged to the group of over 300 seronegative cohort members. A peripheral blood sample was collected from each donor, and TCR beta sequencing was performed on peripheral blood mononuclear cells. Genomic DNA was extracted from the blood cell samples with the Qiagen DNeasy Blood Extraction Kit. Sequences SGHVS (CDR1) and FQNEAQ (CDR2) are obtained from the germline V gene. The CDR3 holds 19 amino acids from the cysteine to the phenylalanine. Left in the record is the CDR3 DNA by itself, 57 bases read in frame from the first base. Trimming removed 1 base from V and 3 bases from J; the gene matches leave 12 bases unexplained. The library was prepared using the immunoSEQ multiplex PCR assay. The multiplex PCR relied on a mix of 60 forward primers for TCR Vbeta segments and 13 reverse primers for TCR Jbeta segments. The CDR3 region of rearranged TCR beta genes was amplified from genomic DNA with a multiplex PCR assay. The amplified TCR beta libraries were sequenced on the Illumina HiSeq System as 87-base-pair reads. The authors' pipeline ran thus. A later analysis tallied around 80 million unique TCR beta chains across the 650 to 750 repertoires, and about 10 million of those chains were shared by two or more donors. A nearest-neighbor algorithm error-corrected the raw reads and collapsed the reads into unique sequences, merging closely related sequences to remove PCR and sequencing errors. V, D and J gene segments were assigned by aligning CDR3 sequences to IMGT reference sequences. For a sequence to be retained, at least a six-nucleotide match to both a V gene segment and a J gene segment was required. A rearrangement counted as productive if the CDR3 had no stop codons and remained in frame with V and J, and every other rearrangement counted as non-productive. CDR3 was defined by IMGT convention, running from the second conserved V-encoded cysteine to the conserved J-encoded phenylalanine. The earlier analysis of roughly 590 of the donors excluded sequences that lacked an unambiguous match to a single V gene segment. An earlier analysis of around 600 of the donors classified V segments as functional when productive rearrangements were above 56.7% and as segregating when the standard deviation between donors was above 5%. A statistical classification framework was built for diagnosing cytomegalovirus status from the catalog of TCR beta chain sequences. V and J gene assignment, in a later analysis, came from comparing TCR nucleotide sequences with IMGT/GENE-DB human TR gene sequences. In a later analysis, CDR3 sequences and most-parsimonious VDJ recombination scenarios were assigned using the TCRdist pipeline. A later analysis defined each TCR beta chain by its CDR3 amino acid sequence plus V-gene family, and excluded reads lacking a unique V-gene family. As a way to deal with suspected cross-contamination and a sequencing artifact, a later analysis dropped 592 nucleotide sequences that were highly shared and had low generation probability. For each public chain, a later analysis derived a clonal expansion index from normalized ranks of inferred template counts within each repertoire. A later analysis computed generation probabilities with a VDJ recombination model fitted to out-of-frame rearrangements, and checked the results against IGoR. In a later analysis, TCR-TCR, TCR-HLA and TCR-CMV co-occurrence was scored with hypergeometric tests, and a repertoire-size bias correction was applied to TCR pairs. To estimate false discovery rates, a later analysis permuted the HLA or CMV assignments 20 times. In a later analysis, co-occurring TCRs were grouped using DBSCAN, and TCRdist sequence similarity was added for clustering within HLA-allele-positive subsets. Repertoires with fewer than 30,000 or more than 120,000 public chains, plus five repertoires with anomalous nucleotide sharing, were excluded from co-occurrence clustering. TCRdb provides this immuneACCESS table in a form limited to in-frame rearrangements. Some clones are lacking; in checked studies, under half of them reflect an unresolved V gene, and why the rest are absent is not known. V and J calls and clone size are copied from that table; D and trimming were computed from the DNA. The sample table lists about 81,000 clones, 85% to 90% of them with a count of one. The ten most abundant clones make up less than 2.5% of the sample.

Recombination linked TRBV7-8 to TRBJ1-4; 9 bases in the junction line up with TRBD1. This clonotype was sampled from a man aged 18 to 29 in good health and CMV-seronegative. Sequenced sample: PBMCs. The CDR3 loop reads CASSLVTGGVRTSNEKLFF. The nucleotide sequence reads TGTGCCAGCAGCTTAGTGACAGGGGGAGTTCGGACTTCTAATGAAAAACTGTTTTTT.